This record covers a single T cell receptor beta chain. The target antigen is unknown. From germline, CDR1 is LGHDT and CDR2 YNNKEL (reference sequence). V lost 0 bases to trimming and J lost 5 bases, with 11 bases between them. The CDR3 runs 15 residues. The data were produced by immunoSEQ multiplex PCR, yet TCRdb's version contains in-frame clones alone and is incomplete. The table has about 99,000 clones, about 88% seen once; the top ten hold about 17%. This entry is derived from a study of T cell responses to AZD1222 COVID-19 vaccine. Study as a whole: The study pooled second doses at about 4 or about 12 weeks. Study outcomes and limitations: Spike-specific TCR breadth rose after two AZD1222 doses, and depth rose as well. Within unmutated variant regions lay the reported targets of nearly half of spike-specific TCRs. Baseline antibody screening turned up just five to seven seropositive AZD1222 recipients.

This sequence joins TRBV3-1 (or the pseudogene TRBV3-2) and TRBJ2-1, with unresolved D. The source of this sequence is an adult in good health. The sample consisted of peripheral blood, taken on day 0 of AZD1222 vaccination. The CDR3 DNA reads as TGTGCCAGCAGCCAAGATGTAGTCGCCCACAATGAGCAGTTCTTC. It codes for CASSQDVVAHNEQFF.